A single sample is the source of the 21 T cell receptor beta chains below, sequenced in a study of Graves' ophthalmopathy and Graves' hyperthyroidism. Amplifying from RNA transcripts, the study obtained TCR beta CDR3 regions. RT-PCR with HTBI primers came first, then second-round multiplex PCR. TCRdb passed the multiplex PCR reads through MiXCR, listing each CDR3 protein once. Of about 39,000 distinct CDR3 sequences listed, 50% are singletons. Source material: peripheral blood. These receptors came from an adult woman with stable Graves' hyperthyroidism.

The CDR3 DNA reads as TGTGCCAGCAGTGATTGGGCTGAACGGTACTTC. This codes for CASSDWAERYF. The chain links TRBV2 to TRBJ2-5; unclear D gene. Trimming left V 3 bases short and J 13 bases short, with 12 bases between. Looked up from germline, CDR1 is SNHLY and CDR2 is FYNNEI. The CDR3 contains 11 residues.

The V and J genes are TRBV7-3 and TRBJ2-6; 7 bases align to TRBD2. In germline, CDR1 is SGHTA, CDR2 FQGTGA. The CDR3 length is 15 residues. Unmatched junction bases numbered 9, after V lost 5 bases and J lost 8 bases. The CDR3 reads CASSPTGGWSNVLTF. For the CDR3, the DNA is TGTGCCAGCAGCCCCACCGGGGGGTGGTCCAACGTCCTGACTTTC.

Concerning this clonotype: One end of the junction varies from germline; a read error may be responsible. V gene TRBV9 combines with J gene TRBJ2-5; the match to TRBD2 covers 13 bases. CDR3 length: 16 amino acids. The V gene's germline CDR1 is SGDLS and CDR2 YYNGEE. CDR3 bases: TGCGCCAGCAGCCAGGCCGGGACTAGCGGGACCGAGACCCAGTACTTC. Amino acids: CASSQAGTSGTETQYF.

This clonotype was found many times. The chain recombines TRBV19 with TRBJ2-1, with D possibly TRBD2 on 5 matching bases. Trimming cost V 7 bases and J 7 bases, with 14 bases left between them. In germline, CDR1 is LNHDA, CDR2 SQIVND (reference sequence). The CDR3 spans 13 residues. CDR3 region: CASISFPGNEQFF. In nucleotides, the CDR3 is TGTGCCAGTATCAGTTTTCCGGGGAATGAGCAGTTCTTC.

The gene calls are TRBV5-1 and TRBJ2-2; 9 bases are a match to TRBD1. This CDR3 contains 13 residues. Germline V lookup: CDR1 SGHRS, CDR2 YFSETQ. V was pared by 3 bases and J by 7 bases, with 1 base of the junction left unmatched. CDR3 DNA sequence: TGCGCCAGCAGCTGGGACAGGGTCGGGGAGCTGTTTTTT. Protein sequence: CASSWDRVGELFF.

This clonotype occurred many times. V gene TRBV29-1 combines with J gene TRBJ2-2, with 7 bases identical to TRBD1. Per the germline V gene, CDR1 is SQVTM and CDR2 is ANQGSEA. With 6 bases clipped from V and 5 bases from J, the junction kept 3 bases outside the gene matches. The length of the CDR3 is 12 residues. The CDR3 sequence: CSVDRVTGELFF. CDR3 nucleotides: TGCAGCGTCGACAGGGTGACCGGGGAGCTGTTTTTT.

This chain joins TRBV25-1 and TRBJ2-5; tentatively, D is TRBD1 (6 bases). The CDR3 is 14 residues long. V was clipped by 3 bases and J by 1 base, with 9 bases between them. The germline V gene has CDR1 MGHDK and CDR2 SYGVNS. Here the CDR3 reads CASSDLDSQETQYF. CDR3 in DNA: TGTGCCAGCAGTGATTTGGACAGCCAAGAGACCCAGTACTTC.

This clonotype showed up just once. The chain employs TRBV14 and TRBJ2-7, with TRBD1 matching 7 bases. CDR3 length: 12 residues. Trimming at V came to 6 bases and at J to 9 bases, leaving 8 bases not matched to a gene. Germline assignment: CDR1 SGHDN and CDR2 FVKESK. The CDR3 DNA sequence: TGTGCCAGCAGTTTAGACAGGGCCCGGCAGTACTTC. Translating gives CASSLDRARQYF.

This clonotype was detected many times. DNA of the CDR3: TGCAGTGCTAGCTGGGCGGGAGTAGGCACAGATACGCAGTATTTT. Translated: CSASWAGVGTDTQYF. The chain uses TRBV20-1 and TRBJ2-3, with 7 positions matching TRBD2. The CDR3 is 15 residues long. Germline V lookup: CDR1 DFQATT, CDR2 SNEGSKA (reference sequence). V lost 3 bases to trimming and J lost 1 base; unmatched junction nucleotides: 7.

This chain connects TRBV25-1 to TRBJ2-7; TRBD1 agrees at 9 bases. The CDR3 length is 13 residues. The ends lost 4 bases at V and 7 bases at J; junction bases unmatched: 5. Per the germline V gene, CDR1 is MGHDK and CDR2 is SYGVNS. The CDR3 DNA follows: TGTGCCAGCAGTGCAGGACAGGGGACGGAGCAGTACTTC. This codes for CASSAGQGTEQYF.

This clonotype was seen repeatedly, ten times or more. The gene calls are TRBV5-1 and TRBJ2-7, with TRBD1 as a possible D gene (6 bases). Trimming shortened V by 2 bases and J by 0 bases, and 12 bases separated the two germline ends. CDR3 length: 15 residues. The germline gives CDR1 SGHRS, CDR2 YFSETQ. The CDR3, as DNA: TGCGCCAGCAGCTTTATACAGGGCTACTCCTACGAGCAGTACTTC. The encoded protein is CASSFIQGYSYEQYF.

In the case of this clonotype: Germline is not matched at one junction end, which may reflect a read error. The chain couples TRBV10-3 to TRBJ1-4, with 9 positions matching TRBD1. CDR3 size: 14 residues. Per germline, CDR1 ENHRY and CDR2 SYGVKD. The DNA for the CDR3 is TGTGCCATCAGTTACCTGGGACAGGGTGAAAAACTGCTTTTT. Residues: CAISYLGQGEKLLF.

This clonotype was detected ten times or more. This chain joins TRBV5-1 and TRBJ1-2; D is possibly TRBD1 (6 bases). The CDR3 runs to 16 residues. Germline values: CDR1 SGHRS, CDR2 YFSETQ. Trimming cost V 0 bases and J 4 bases, with 16 bases left between them. The CDR3 bases are TGCGCCAGCAGCTTGGACCCGGGACATGGACCCTATGGCTACACCTTC. Protein product: CASSLDPGHGPYGYTF.

This clonotype showed up many times. This chain uses TRBV20-1 with TRBJ2-1; 9 bases align to TRBD1. This CDR3 spans 16 amino acids. The V and J ends lost 5 bases and 7 bases, in that order; junction bases with no gene match: 15. From germline, CDR1 is DFQATT and CDR2 SNEGSKA (reference sequence). In DNA form, the CDR3 reads TGCAGTGCTCCTTCATACGGACAGGGGAGGGAAAATGAGCAGTTCTTC. Amino acids: CSAPSYGQGRENEQFF.

The rearrangement uses TRBV6-5 and TRBJ2-7, with 7 positions matching TRBD1. Germline V gene data show CDR1 as MNHEY and CDR2 as SVGAGI. With V trimmed by 6 bases and J by 0 bases, 8 bases remained unmatched. CDR3 size: 15 residues. The CDR3 here is CASSLRTGDSYEQYF. The CDR3 DNA is TGTGCCAGCAGCCTAAGAACAGGGGACTCCTACGAGCAGTACTTC.

CDR3 DNA: TGTGCCAGCAGCACGTGGACAGGGGGAAAAGAGACCCAGTACTTC. As protein: CASSTWTGGKETQYF. The genes are TRBV5-6 and TRBJ2-5; 10 bases are shared with TRBD1. With 4 bases clipped from V and 3 bases from J, the junction kept 6 bases outside the gene matches. This CDR3 spans 15 amino acids. Germline V CDR1 and CDR2: SGHDT, YYEEEE. The variable domain in full, with the rest retrieved from reference TRBV5-6 and TRBJ2-5, is DAGVTQSPTHLIKTRGQQVTLRCSPKSGHDTVSWYQQALGQGPQFIFQYYEEEERQRGNFPDRFSGHQFPNYSSELNVNALLLGDSALYLCASSTWTGGKETQYFGPGTRLLVL.

The chain recombines TRBV29-1 with TRBJ2-7, with 8 bases aligning to TRBD1. Germline CDR1 is SQVTM and CDR2 is ANQGSEA. The CDR3 sequence is 13 residues long. V gave up 1 base and J gave up 3 bases; unmatched junction bases: 2. The CDR3 is CSVEGTGNYEQYF. Written as DNA, the CDR3 is TGCAGCGTTGAAGGGACAGGGAACTACGAGCAGTACTTC.

The chain is built from TRBV29-1 and TRBJ1-4; 8 bases align to TRBD1. This CDR3 comprises 15 residues. Germline V gene sequence: CDR1 SQVTM, CDR2 ANQGSEA. Trimming cost V 7 bases and J 0 bases; bases outside gene matches: 7. The CDR3 DNA follows: TGCAGCGCTGACAGGGGACTTTCAACTAATGAAAAACTGTTTTTT. Protein: CSADRGLSTNEKLFF.

This clonotype has only one observation. Since a much larger clone is just one base distant, this may be a read error. V is TRBV7-8 and J is TRBJ2-5, with D tentatively TRBD1 (6 bases). The CDR3 loop spans 15 amino acids. The germline V gene has CDR1 SGHVS and CDR2 FQNEAQ. V lost 11 bases to trimming and J lost 5 bases, with 24 bases between them. This CDR3 reads CAWSALGASTETQYF. Here the CDR3 DNA reads TGTGCCTGGAGTGCCTTGGGGGCCTCCACGGAGACCCAGTACTTC.

In its sample, this clonotype was seen many times. The genes are TRBV20-1 and TRBJ1-3; no firm D call. The CDR3 extends over 16 amino acids. Trimming took 0 bases from V and 4 from J, leaving 16 bases between them. Germline CDR1 and CDR2: DFQATT and SNEGSKA (reference sequence). CDR3 nucleotide sequence: TGCAGTGCTAGAGACGCTTTCCCAAGCGAAGGAAACACCATATATTTT. It yields the protein CSARDAFPSEGNTIYF.

This clonotype has a count of ten or more. V is TRBV6-6 and J is TRBJ2-3; 7 bases agree with TRBD1. V lost 6 bases and J lost 4; bases outside the gene matches: 4. Germline-derived CDR1 and CDR2 are MNHNY and SVGAGI (reference sequence). CDR3 size: 13 residues. Here the CDR3 DNA reads TGTGCCAGCAGCCCCGACAGGGCAGATACGCAGTATTTT. This sequence encodes CASSPDRADTQYF.